This note documents a single TCR beta chain sequence. Its cognate antigen is unknown. After removal of 4 bases from V and 4 bases from J, the junction contained 6 bases not matched to a gene. Germline CDR1 LGHNA, CDR2 YNFKEQ. CDR3 length: 16 amino acids. The protocol was immunoSEQ multiplex PCR, while the TCRdb copy is restricted to in-frame clones and leaves out a portion. Here the sample spans 60,000 to 80,000 clones, over 90% being singletons. These data are taken from a study of cytomegalovirus exposure and HLA in healthy donors. Study observations and caveats: Reports credit the classifier with highly specific, highly sensitive diagnosis of cytomegalovirus status. Listed as cytomegalovirus-associated were approximately 160 TCR beta chains.

This TCR came from a woman aged 18-30 years in good health and CMV-seropositive. Sequenced sample: PBMCs. V gene TRBV4-2 combines with J gene TRBJ2-3; 12 bases are shared with TRBD2. CDR3 bases: TGTGCCAGCAGCCCCCAGACTAGCGGGGGTTCAGATACGCAGTATTTT. Amino acids: CASSPQTSGGSDTQYF.